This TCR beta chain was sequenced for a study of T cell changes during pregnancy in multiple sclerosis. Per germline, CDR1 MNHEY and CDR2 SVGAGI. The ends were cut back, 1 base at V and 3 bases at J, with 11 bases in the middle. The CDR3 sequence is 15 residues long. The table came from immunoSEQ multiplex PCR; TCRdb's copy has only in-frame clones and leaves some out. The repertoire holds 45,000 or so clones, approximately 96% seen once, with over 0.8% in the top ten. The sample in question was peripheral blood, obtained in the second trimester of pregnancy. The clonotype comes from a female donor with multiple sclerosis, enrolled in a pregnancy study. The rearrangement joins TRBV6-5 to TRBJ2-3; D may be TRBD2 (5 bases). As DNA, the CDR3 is TGTGCCAGCAGTTACTTCGCTAGCTCGACAGATACGCAGTATTTT. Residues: CASSYFASSTDTQYF.